Presented here are 18 T cell receptor beta chains from one specimen sequenced in a study. TCRdb passed the 5' RACE reads through MiXCR, listing each CDR3 protein once. The table shows under 45,000 distinct CDR3 sequences, with about 30% occurring only once. The sample was tumor-infiltrating memory CD4+ T cells sorted from the breast tumor. Regarding subset: memory CD4+ T cells, CD4+CD45RO+CD25-. The receptor set was obtained from a female donor with breast cancer.

The chain uses TRBV28 and TRBJ1-2, with D possibly being TRBD1 (5 bases). Germline V CDR1 and CDR2: MDHEN, SYDVKM. The CDR3 covers 13 residues. The germline V and J ends were trimmed by 3 bases and 4 bases, with 9 bases remaining between them. Written as DNA, the CDR3 is TGTGCCAGCAGTTTTAACAGGCTCTATGGCTACACCTTC. Protein: CASSFNRLYGYTF.

This clonotype was seen once. The V and J genes are TRBV6-1 and TRBJ2-4, with 8 nucleotides matching TRBD1. CDR1 and CDR2 from the germline V gene are MNHNS and SASEGT. The V segment lost 1 base and the J segment 7 bases; nucleotides outside the gene matches: 3. This CDR3 comprises 14 residues. CDR3 in amino acids: CASSEDRGVNIQYF. The CDR3 nucleotides are TGTGCCAGCAGTGAAGACAGGGGGGTGAACATTCAGTACTTC.

The chain employs TRBV2 and TRBJ2-1; D uncertain. Trimming shortened V by 2 bases and J by 9 bases, and 11 bases separated the two germline ends. The CDR3 contains 13 residues. Germline assignment: CDR1 SNHLY and CDR2 FYNNEI. CDR3 region: CASSELEVIEQFF. CDR3 nucleotide sequence: TGTGCCAGCAGTGAATTAGAGGTGATTGAGCAGTTCTTC.

The table lists this clonotype with many counts. This chain joins TRBV4-1 and TRBJ2-7; 8 bases fit TRBD1. In germline, CDR1 is MGHRA, CDR2 YSYEKL. Unmatched junction bases numbered 7, after V lost 3 bases and J lost 0 bases. This CDR3 spans 16 amino acids. CDR3 loop: CASSQVTGTGSYEQYF. For the CDR3, the DNA is TGCGCCAGCAGCCAGGTAACCGGGACAGGCTCCTACGAGCAGTACTTC.

Ten or more counts support this clonotype. V is TRBV5-1 and J is TRBJ2-3; weak D call: TRBD2 (6 bases). Germline lookup yields CDR1 SGHRS and CDR2 YFSETQ. With 6 bases removed from V and 2 bases from J, the gap between germline ends came to 16 bases. The CDR3 spans 15 residues. CDR3 coding DNA: TGCGCCAGCATCCTGGGACTGGGAATCACAGATACGCAGTATTTT. Its protein is CASILGLGITDTQYF.

On this clonotype itself: A much larger clone differs from this one at a single base, so this may be a read error. The V and J genes are TRBV4-1 and TRBJ2-4, with TRBD1 as a possible D gene (6 bases). The CDR3 consists of 16 residues. Germline loops: CDR1 MGHRA, CDR2 YSYEKL. CDR3 coding DNA: TGCGCCTGCAGCCTACCACAGGGTCGAGCCAAAAACATTCAGTACTTC. Protein: CACSLPQGRAKNIQYF.

The table lists this clonotype with a few counts. In DNA form, the CDR3 reads TGCGCCAGCAGTGGTTCCAGCGGAACGACGGGAGAGACCCAGTACTTC. This sequence encodes CASSGSSGTTGETQYF. V and J are TRBV10-2 and TRBJ2-5; D might be TRBD2 (5 bases). The CDR3 consists of 16 residues. V lost 4 bases and J lost 4, with 19 bases in between. Germline values: CDR1 WSHSY, CDR2 SAAADI.

Turning to this clonotype: A much larger clonotype is one base distant, so this may be a read error. The chain uses TRBV5-4 and TRBJ2-3; a possible D gene is TRBD2 (6 bases). CDR3 length: 15 amino acids. CDR1 and CDR2 (germline): SGHNT, YYREEE (reference sequence). The CDR3: CASSDKAGDTDAQYF. The CDR3 bases are TGTGCCAGCAGCGACAAAGCGGGCGACACAGATGCGCAGTATTTT.

The chain links TRBV4-1 to TRBJ2-7; D is ambiguous. The germline V gene encodes CDR1 MGHRA and CDR2 YSYEKL. With 1 base removed from V and 0 bases from J, the gap between germline ends came to 7 bases. The CDR3 length is 14 residues. The CDR3 nucleotides are TGCGCCAGCAGCCAAGGACTGAACTCCTACGAGCAGTACTTC. It yields the protein CASSQGLNSYEQYF.

The chain joins TRBV15 to TRBJ1-4; D may be TRBD1 (6 bases). The ends were cut back, 2 bases at V and 4 bases at J, with 11 bases in the middle. This CDR3 spans 15 amino acids. Germline loops: CDR1 LNHNV, CDR2 YYDKDF (reference sequence). The CDR3 is CATSRPRGGNEKLFF. CDR3 bases: TGTGCCACCAGCAGACCCAGGGGAGGTAATGAAAAACTGTTTTTT.

V and J are TRBV20-1 and TRBJ1-1, with D maybe TRBD1 (5 bases). The CDR3 is 13 residues long. V was clipped by 5 bases and J by 3 bases, with 13 bases between them. The germline V gene encodes CDR1 DFQATT and CDR2 SNEGSKA (reference sequence). CDR3 in amino acids: CSAGRGEDTEAFF. The DNA for the CDR3 is TGCAGTGCTGGACGGGGCGAGGACACTGAAGCTTTCTTT.

This rearrangement joins TRBV20-1 to TRBJ2-5, with 9 bases aligning to TRBD2. Losses at the gene ends were 2 bases for V and 4 bases for J; bases not matched to a gene: 17. CDR1 and CDR2 (germline): DFQATT, SNEGSKA (reference sequence). The length of the CDR3 is 18 residues. The CDR3 DNA follows: TGCAGTGCTAGAAGGGCTAGCGGGGTAGAGTACATACGAGAGACCCAGTACTTC. Encoded protein: CSARRASGVEYIRETQYF.

This clonotype has a count of ten or more. CDR3: CASSPAGVSNQPQHF. CDR3 DNA: TGTGCCAGCAGCCCAGCAGGGGTAAGCAATCAGCCCCAGCATTTT. V gene TRBV7-9 combines with J gene TRBJ1-5; D possibly corresponds to TRBD1 (6 bases). From germline, CDR1 is SEHNR and CDR2 FQNEAQ (reference sequence). Deletions cut 5 bases from V and 1 base from J, with 12 bases between. CDR3 length equals 15 residues.

The chain is built from TRBV20-1 and TRBJ2-7; D gene ambiguous. Trimming removed 0 bases at V and 4 bases at J, with 13 bases between. The CDR3 covers 14 residues. Per the germline V gene, CDR1 is DFQATT and CDR2 is SNEGSKA (reference sequence). CDR3: CSAREYPLTYEQYF. DNA of the CDR3: TGCAGTGCTAGAGAATACCCGCTAACGTACGAGCAGTACTTC.

This clonotype was found many times. J is TRBJ2-2 and V is TRBV28, with 7 bases aligning to TRBD2. Germline V gene sequence: CDR1 MDHEN, CDR2 SYDVKM. V trimming: 6 bases; J trimming: 0 bases; junction bases outside the gene matches: 7. This CDR3 has 16 amino acids. CDR3 sequence (DNA): TGTGCCAGCAGCCTTCGACTAGCTTCGAACACCGGGGAGCTGTTTTTT. Its translation is CASSLRLASNTGELFF.

There are many counts of this clonotype. The chain recombines TRBV5-1 with TRBJ1-1; D unclear. V dropped 0 bases and J dropped 1 base, with 7 bases sitting between them. This CDR3 is 14 amino acids long. Germline V gene sequence: CDR1 SGHRS, CDR2 YFSETQ. This chain's CDR3 is CASSLVPGNTEAFF. CDR3 in DNA: TGCGCCAGCAGCTTGGTTCCCGGGAACACTGAAGCTTTCTTT.

J is TRBJ2-3 and V is TRBV4-1; D gene unclear. This CDR3 has 14 amino acids. V lost 0 bases and J 5 bases, leaving 9 bases between the germline ends. CDR1 is MGHRA, CDR2 YSYEKL, per germline. The CDR3 is CASSQDREVDTQYF. The CDR3, as DNA: TGCGCCAGCAGCCAAGATCGAGAGGTAGATACGCAGTATTTT.

The gene calls are TRBV20-1 and TRBJ2-2; possible D gene TRBD2, 5 bases. CDR1 and CDR2 from the germline V gene are DFQATT and SNEGSKA (reference sequence). The CDR3 consists of 13 residues. Trimming took off 3 bases at V and 0 bases at J, with 5 bases between the two ends. This CDR3 reads CSARRANTGELFF. The CDR3 coding sequence is TGCAGTGCTAGGCGGGCGAACACCGGGGAGCTGTTTTTT.